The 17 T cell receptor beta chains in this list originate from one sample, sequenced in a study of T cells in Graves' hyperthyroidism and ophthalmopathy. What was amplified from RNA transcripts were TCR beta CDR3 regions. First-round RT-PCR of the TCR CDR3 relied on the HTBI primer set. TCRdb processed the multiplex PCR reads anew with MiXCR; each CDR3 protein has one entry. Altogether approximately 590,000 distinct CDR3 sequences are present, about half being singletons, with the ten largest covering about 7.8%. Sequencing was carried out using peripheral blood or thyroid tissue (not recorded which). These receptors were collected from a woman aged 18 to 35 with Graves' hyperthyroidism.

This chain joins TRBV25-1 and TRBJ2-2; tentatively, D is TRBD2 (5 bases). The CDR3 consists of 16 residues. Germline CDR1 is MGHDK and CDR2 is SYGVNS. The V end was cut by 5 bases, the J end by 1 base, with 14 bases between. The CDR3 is CASSPWTRLNTGELFF. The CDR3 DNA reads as TGTGCCAGCAGTCCCTGGACTCGTCTGAACACCGGGGAGCTGTTTTTT. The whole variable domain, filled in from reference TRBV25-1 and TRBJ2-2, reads EADIYQTPRYLVIGTGKKITLECSQTMGHDKMYWYQQDPGMELHLIHYSYGVNSTEKGDLSSESTVSRIRTEHFPLTLESARPSHTSQYLCASSPWTRLNTGELFFGEGSRLTVL.

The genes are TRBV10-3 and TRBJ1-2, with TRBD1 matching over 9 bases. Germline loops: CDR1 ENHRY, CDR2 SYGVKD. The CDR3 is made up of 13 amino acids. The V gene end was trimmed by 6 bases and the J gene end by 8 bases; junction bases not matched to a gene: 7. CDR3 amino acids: CAISHGTGQGYTF. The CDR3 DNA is TGTGCCATCAGCCACGGGACAGGGCAAGGCTACACCTTC.

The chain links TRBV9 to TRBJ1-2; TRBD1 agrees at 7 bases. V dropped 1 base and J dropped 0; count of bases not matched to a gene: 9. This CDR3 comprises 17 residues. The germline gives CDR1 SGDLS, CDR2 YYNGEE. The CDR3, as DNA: TGTGCCAGCAGCGTATCTAGGACAGGCACCCCTAACTATGGCTACACCTTC. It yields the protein CASSVSRTGTPNYGYTF.

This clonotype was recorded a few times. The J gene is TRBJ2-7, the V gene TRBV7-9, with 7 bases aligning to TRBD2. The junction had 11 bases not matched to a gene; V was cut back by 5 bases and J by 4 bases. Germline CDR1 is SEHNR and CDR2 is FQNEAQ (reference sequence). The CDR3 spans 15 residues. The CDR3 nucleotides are TGTGCCAGCAGCCCTTTCGGCGGGAGTGGTTACGAGCAGTACTTC. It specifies CASSPFGGSGYEQYF.

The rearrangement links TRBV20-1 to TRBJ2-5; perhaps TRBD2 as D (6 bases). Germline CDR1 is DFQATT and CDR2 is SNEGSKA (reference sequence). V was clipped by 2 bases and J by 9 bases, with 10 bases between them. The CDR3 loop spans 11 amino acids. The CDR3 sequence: CSARIGEAQYF. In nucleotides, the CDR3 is TGCAGTGCTAGAATCGGGGAGGCCCAGTACTTC.

The CDR3: CASGWHNTEAFF. The CDR3 DNA sequence: TGTGCTAGTGGTTGGCATAACACTGAAGCTTTCTTT. The chain is built from TRBV12-5 and TRBJ1-1; D is unclear. Germline-derived CDR1 and CDR2 are LGHNT and FRNRAP. This CDR3 contains 12 residues. The germline V and J ends were trimmed by 4 bases and 2 bases, with 5 bases remaining between them.

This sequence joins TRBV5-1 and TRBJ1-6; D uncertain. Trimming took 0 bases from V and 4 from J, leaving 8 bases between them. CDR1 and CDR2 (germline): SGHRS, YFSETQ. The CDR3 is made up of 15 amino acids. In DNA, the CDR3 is TGCGCCAGCAGCTTGGGTGGTCTGTATAATTCACCCCTCCACTTT. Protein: CASSLGGLYNSPLHF. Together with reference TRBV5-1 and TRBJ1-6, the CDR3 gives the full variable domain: KAGVTQTPRYLIKTRGQQVTLSCSPISGHRSVSWYQQTPGQGLQFLFEYFSETQRNKGNFPGRFSGRQFSNSRSEMNVSTLELGDSALYLCASSLGGLYNSPLHFGNGTRLTVT.

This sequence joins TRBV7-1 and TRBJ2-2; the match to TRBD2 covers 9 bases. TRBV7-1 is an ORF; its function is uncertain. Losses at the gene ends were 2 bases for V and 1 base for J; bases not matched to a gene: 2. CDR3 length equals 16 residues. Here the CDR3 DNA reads TGTGCCAGCAGCTCACTAGCGGGGAGGAACACCGGGGAGCTGTTTTTT. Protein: CASSSLAGRNTGELFF.

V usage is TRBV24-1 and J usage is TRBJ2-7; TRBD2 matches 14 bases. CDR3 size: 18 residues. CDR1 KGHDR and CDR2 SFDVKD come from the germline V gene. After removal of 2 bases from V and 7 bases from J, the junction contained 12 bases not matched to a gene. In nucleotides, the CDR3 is TGTGCCACCAGTGATTCCCAGGGGACTAGCGGGAGTCTGGAGGAGCAGTACTTC. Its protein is CATSDSQGTSGSLEEQYF.

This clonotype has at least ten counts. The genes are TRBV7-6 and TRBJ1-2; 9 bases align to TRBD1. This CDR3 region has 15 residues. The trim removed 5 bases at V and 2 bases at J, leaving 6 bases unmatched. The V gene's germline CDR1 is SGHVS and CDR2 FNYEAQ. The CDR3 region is CASSDDRGSNYGYTF. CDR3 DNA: TGTGCCAGCAGCGACGACAGGGGGTCGAACTATGGCTACACCTTC.

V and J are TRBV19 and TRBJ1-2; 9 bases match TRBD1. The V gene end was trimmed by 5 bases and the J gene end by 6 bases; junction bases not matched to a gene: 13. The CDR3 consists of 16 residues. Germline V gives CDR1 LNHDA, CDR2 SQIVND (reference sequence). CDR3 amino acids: CASSLGQGNLWDGYTF. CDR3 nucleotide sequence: TGTGCCAGTAGTCTGGGACAGGGAAACCTCTGGGATGGCTACACCTTC.

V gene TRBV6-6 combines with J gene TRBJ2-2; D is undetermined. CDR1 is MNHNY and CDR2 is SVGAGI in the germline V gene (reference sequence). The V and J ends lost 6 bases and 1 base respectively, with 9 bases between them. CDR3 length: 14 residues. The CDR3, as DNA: TGTGCCAGCAGCCATCGACAGAACACCGGGGAGCTGTTTTTT. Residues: CASSHRQNTGELFF.

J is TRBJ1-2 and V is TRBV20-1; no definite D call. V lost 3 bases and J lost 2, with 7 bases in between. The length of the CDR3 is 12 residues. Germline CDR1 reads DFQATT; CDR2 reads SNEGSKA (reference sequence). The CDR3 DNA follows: TGCAGTGCTAGTGCTGGGAACTATGGCTACACCTTC. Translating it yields CSASAGNYGYTF.

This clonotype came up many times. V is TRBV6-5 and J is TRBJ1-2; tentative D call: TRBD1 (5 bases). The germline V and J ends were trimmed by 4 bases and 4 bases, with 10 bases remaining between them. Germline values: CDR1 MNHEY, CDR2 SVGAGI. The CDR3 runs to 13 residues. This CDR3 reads CASSSGETYGYTF. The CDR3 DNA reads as TGTGCCAGCAGTTCGGGGGAGACCTATGGCTACACCTTC.

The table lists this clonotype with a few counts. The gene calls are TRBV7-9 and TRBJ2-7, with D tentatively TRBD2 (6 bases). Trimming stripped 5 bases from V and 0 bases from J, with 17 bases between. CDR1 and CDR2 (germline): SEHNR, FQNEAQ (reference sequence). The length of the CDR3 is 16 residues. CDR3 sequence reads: CASSQDPHSGSYEQYF. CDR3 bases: TGTGCCAGCAGCCAAGATCCCCATAGCGGCTCCTACGAGCAGTACTTC.

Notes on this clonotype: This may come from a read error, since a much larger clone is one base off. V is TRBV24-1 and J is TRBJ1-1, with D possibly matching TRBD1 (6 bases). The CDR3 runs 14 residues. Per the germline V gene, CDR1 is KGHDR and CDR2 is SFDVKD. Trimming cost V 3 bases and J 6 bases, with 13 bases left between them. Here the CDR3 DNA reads TGTGCCACCAGTGATGGGGGGCTGGGGTCTGAAGCTTTCTTT. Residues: CATSDGGLGSEAFF.

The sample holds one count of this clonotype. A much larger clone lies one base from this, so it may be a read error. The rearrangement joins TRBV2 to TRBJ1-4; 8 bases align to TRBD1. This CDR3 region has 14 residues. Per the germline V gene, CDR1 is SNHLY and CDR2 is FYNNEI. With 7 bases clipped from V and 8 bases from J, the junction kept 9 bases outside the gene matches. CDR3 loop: CASTTTGEGEKLFF. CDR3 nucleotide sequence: TGTGCCAGCACCACGACAGGGGAAGGCGAAAAACTGTTTTTT.